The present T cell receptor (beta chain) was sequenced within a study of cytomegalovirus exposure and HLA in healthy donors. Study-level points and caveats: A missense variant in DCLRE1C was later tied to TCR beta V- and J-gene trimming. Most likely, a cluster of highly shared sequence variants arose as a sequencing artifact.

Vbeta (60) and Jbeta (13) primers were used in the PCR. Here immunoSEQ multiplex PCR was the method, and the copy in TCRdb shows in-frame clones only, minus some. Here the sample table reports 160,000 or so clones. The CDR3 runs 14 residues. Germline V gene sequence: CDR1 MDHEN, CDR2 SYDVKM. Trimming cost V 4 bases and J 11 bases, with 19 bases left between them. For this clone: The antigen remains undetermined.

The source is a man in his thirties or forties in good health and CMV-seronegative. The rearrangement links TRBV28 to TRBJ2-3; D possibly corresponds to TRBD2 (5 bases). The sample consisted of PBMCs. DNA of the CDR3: TGTGCCAGCAGTTCATCCGGGGTTGGAAGGGTGCAGTATTTT. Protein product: CASSSSGVGRVQYF.